This T cell receptor (beta chain) comes out of a study of response to subunit inactivated influenza vaccine. Germline values: CDR1 LGHNA, CDR2 YSLEER. The ends were cut back, 0 bases at V and 6 bases at J, with 3 bases in the middle. The CDR3 contains 12 residues. TCRdb reanalysed the RT-PCR reads using MiXCR and keeps one entry per CDR3 protein. The table includes more than 450,000 distinct CDR3 sequences, about 11% detected once. In addition, the sample was reused for a study of T cells expressing NK-cell markers. This second study notes: Synthesis of TCR beta cDNA relied on 5'RACE template switching carrying UMIs.

The clonotype comes from a man in his forties or fifties who received an inactivated influenza vaccine. The chain is built from TRBV4-3 and TRBJ1-5; D gene ambiguous. The source was PBMCs from blood, collected on the day of vaccination. CDR3 amino acids: CASSQDGQPQHF. CDR3 nucleotides: TGCGCCAGCAGCCAAGATGGTCAGCCCCAGCATTTT.